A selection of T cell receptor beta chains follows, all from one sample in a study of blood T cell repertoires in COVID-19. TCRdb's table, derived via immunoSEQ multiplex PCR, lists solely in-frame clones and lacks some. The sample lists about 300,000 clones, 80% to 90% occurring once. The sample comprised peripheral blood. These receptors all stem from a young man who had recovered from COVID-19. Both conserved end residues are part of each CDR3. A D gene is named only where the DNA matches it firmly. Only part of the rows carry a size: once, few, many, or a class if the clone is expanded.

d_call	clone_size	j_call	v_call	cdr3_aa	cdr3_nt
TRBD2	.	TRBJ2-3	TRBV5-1	CASSYGGIRTSGRVTDTQYF	TGCGCCAGCAGCTATGGGGGCATTAGGACTAGCGGGAGGGTCACAGATACGCAGTATTTT
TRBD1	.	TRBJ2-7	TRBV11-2	CASSLRSIVGQGSEQYF	TGTGCCAGCAGCTTAAGGTCGATAGTAGGACAGGGGAGCGAGCAGTACTTC
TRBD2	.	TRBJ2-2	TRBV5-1	CASSPSGTYTGELFF	TGCGCCAGCAGCCCTAGCGGGACCTACACCGGGGAGCTGTTTTTT
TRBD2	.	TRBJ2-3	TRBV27	CASSPTGGVPADTQYF	TGTGCCAGCAGTCCCACGGGGGGGGTGCCCGCAGATACGCAGTATTTT
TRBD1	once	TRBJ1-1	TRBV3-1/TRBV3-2	CASSPRRGGTGGNTEAFF	TGTGCCAGCAGCCCCCGTCGCGGCGGGACAGGGGGTAATACTGAAGCTTTCTTT
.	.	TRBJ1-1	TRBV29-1	CSVDRGSGTEAFF	TGCAGCGTTGATAGGGGGTCAGGCACTGAAGCTTTCTTT
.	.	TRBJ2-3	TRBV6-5	CASSEFSTDTQYF	TGTGCCAGTTCAGAATTTAGCACAGATACGCAGTATTTT
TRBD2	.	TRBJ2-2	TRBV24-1	CATSGTRSPGELFF	TGTGCCACTAGCGGGACACGGAGCCCCGGGGAGCTGTTTTTT
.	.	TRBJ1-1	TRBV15	CATSSEGTPWTEAFF	TGTGCCACCAGCAGTGAAGGGACACCCTGGACTGAAGCTTTCTTT
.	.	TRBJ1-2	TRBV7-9	CASSRDMSYGYTF	TGTGCCAGCAGCCGGGACATGTCCTATGGCTACACCTTC
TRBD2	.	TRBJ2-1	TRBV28	CASILGTSGAGLIF	TGTGCCAGCATCCTAGGGACTAGCGGGGCCGGATTGATCTTC
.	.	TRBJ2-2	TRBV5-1	CASGRGDGTGELFF	TGCGCCAGCGGGCGCGGGGACGGGACCGGGGAGCTGTTTTTT
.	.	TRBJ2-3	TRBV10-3	CATLDSKSTDTQYF	TGTGCCACCTTGGACTCAAAGAGCACAGATACGCAGTATTTT
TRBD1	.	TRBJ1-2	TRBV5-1	CASSPSGPGQGANRDGYTF	TGCGCCAGCAGCCCGTCCGGCCCAGGACAGGGGGCAAATAGGGATGGCTACACCTTC
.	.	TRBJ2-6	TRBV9	CASSVGSGANVLTF	TGTGCCAGCAGCGTCGGGTCTGGGGCCAACGTCCTGACTTTC
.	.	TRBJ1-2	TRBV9	CASSVGHLDGYTF	TGTGCCAGCAGCGTAGGACACCTCGATGGCTACACCTTC
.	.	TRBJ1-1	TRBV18	CASSPESGWFDEAFF	TGTGCCAGCTCACCAGAGTCAGGGTGGTTTGACGAAGCTTTCTTT
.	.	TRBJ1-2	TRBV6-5	CASSRRQAYYGYTF	TGTGCCAGCAGTCGGCGACAGGCCTACTATGGCTACACCTTC
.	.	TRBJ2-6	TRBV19	CASSMWLSGANVLTF	TGTGCCAGTAGTATGTGGCTCTCTGGGGCCAACGTCCTGACTTTC
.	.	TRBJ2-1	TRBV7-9	CAGFGDSGPIHEQFF	TGTGCCGGGTTTGGCGACTCGGGTCCGATACATGAGCAGTTCTTC
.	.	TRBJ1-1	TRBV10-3	CAISERGEAFF	TGTGCCATCAGTGAGCGGGGGGAAGCTTTCTTT
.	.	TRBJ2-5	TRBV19	CASSSTGGGRETQYF	TGTGCCAGTAGTAGCACAGGAGGAGGGCGAGAGACCCAGTACTTC
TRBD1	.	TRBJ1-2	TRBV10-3	CAISESTGATGGAYGYTF	TGTGCCATCAGTGAGTCGACCGGGGCGACAGGGGGCGCCTATGGCTACACCTTC
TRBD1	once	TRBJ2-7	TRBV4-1	CASRLNPGTASYEQYF	TGCGCCAGCAGACTCAATCCGGGGACAGCCTCCTACGAGCAGTACTTC
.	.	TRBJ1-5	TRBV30	CAWTRDSTNQPQHF	TGTGCCTGGACTCGGGACTCCACCAATCAGCCCCAGCATTTT
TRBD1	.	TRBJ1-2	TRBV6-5	CASRPDRVDGYTF	TGTGCCAGCAGACCCGACAGGGTTGATGGCTACACCTTC
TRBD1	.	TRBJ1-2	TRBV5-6	CASSLGQAQSYTF	TGTGCCAGCAGCTTAGGACAGGCCCAGAGCTACACCTTC
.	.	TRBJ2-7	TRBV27	CASSLGGEQYF	TGTGCCAGCAGTTTAGGCGGCGAGCAGTACTTC
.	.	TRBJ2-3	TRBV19	CASTPYQASTDTQYF	TGTGCCAGTACTCCATACCAGGCTAGCACAGATACGCAGTATTTT
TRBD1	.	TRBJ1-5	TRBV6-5	CASRTGPNQPQHF	TGTGCCAGCCGGACAGGTCCCAATCAGCCCCAGCATTTT
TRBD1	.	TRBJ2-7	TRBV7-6	CASSQGQASYEQYF	TGTGCCAGCAGCCAGGGACAGGCTAGCTACGAGCAGTACTTC
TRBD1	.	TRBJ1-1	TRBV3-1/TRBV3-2	CASSQERGLGAFF	TGTGCCAGCAGCCAAGAAAGGGGGCTAGGGGCTTTCTTT
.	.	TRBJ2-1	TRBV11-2	CASSLSAGEQFF	TGTGCCAGCAGCTTATCGGCGGGTGAGCAGTTCTTC
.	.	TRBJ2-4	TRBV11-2	CASSSQTRTKNIQYF	TGTGCCAGCAGCTCCCAGACTAGAACCAAAAACATTCAGTACTTC
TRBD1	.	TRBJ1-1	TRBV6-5	CASINNGAGGTEAFF	TGTGCCAGCATCAACAATGGGGCAGGGGGCACTGAAGCTTTCTTT
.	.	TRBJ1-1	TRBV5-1	CASSLLGGHTEAFF	TGCGCCAGCAGCTTGCTAGGGGGACACACTGAAGCTTTCTTT
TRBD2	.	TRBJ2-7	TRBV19	CASSSGSYEQYF	TGTGCCAGTAGTAGCGGGAGCTACGAGCAGTACTTC
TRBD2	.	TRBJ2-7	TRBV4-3	CASSLRGEGGYEQYF	TGCGCCAGCAGCCTCCGCGGGGAGGGCGGCTACGAGCAGTACTTC
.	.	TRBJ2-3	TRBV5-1	CASSIAPDTQYF	TGCGCCAGCAGCATAGCTCCAGATACGCAGTATTTT
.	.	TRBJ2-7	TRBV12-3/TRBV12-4	CASSRTSYEQYF	TGTGCCAGCAGCCGTACTTCCTACGAGCAGTACTTC
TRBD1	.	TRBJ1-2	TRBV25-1	CASSETLPTGGNRSGYTF	TGTGCCAGCAGTGAAACCCTACCGACAGGGGGCAATCGGAGTGGCTACACCTTC
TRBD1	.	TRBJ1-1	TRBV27	CASSLRGPTEAFF	TGTGCCAGCAGTTTGAGGGGGCCCACTGAAGCTTTCTTT
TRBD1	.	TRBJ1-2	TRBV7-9	CASTLDRVGPSYGYTF	TGTGCCAGCACCCTGGACAGGGTTGGTCCCAGTTATGGCTACACCTTC
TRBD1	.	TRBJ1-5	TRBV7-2	CASSPQGVNQPQHF	TGTGCCAGCAGCCCACAGGGGGTGAATCAGCCCCAGCATTTT
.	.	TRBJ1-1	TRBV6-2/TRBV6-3	CASSYQMNTEAFF	TGTGCCAGCAGTTACCAAATGAACACTGAAGCTTTCTTT